Below are 7 T cell receptor beta chains sequenced from a single sample in a study of shared clonotypes between healthy human individuals. Assay used: immunoSEQ multiplex PCR; TCRdb lists only in-frame clones, some missing. This table has 470,000 or so clones, around 80% appearing once. Sample: PBMCs. The receptors derive from a woman between 35 and 50 years old in good health. Some clones in this sample may be carry-over from other donors' samples.

V usage is TRBV5-5 and J usage is TRBJ2-1; 13 positions match TRBD2. The CDR3 runs 15 residues. V dropped 3 bases and J dropped 10; count of bases not matched to a gene: 7. CDR1 is SGHKS, CDR2 YYEKEE, per germline (reference sequence). The CDR3 spells CASSSRLAGGGEQFF. DNA of the CDR3: TGTGCCAGCAGCTCGCGACTAGCGGGAGGCGGCGAGCAGTTCTTC.

This sequence joins TRBV9 and TRBJ2-2; 7 bases are shared with TRBD2. The CDR3 has 13 amino acids. Per germline, CDR1 SGDLS and CDR2 YYNGEE. The V segment lost 4 bases and the J segment 8 bases; nucleotides outside the gene matches: 5. CDR3 sequence: CASSPTSAGELFF. The CDR3 region has the DNA TGTGCCAGCAGCCCCACTAGCGCTGGGGAGCTGTTTTTT.

The CDR3 DNA reads TGTGCCAGCAGCCCGCGGGCTAGCGGGATAGTCATGGGCACAGATACGCAGTATTTT. It codes for CASSPRASGIVMGTDTQYF. J is TRBJ2-3 and V is TRBV7-9, with 9 bases fitting TRBD2. CDR3 length equals 19 residues. Germline V gene lookup returns CDR1 SEHNR and CDR2 FQNEAQ (reference sequence). Trimming cost V 5 bases and J 1 base; bases outside gene matches: 16.

The rearrangement links TRBV9 to TRBJ2-4, with a weak D call TRBD1 (6 bases). This CDR3 contains 13 residues. Germline V gives CDR1 SGDLS, CDR2 YYNGEE. Between the trimmed V and J ends, which lost 4 bases and 7 bases, there was a span of 12 bases. The CDR3 loop reads CASSPTGLNIQYF. The CDR3 coding sequence is TGTGCCAGCAGCCCAACAGGGCTCAACATTCAGTACTTC.

J is TRBJ2-5 and V is TRBV11-2; D not resolved. The CDR3 is made up of 14 amino acids. Germline values: CDR1 SGHAT, CDR2 FQNNGV. Trimming left V 0 bases short and J 9 bases short, with 14 bases between. CDR3 in DNA: TGTGCCAGCAGCTTAGAACGGCGAAGTAGGGCCCAGTACTTC. It codes for CASSLERRSRAQYF.

This clone was picked up one time. For the CDR3, the DNA is TGTGCCAGCAGCCCCGTTCAAGGGTTGGATGGCTACACCTTC. Protein product: CASSPVQGLDGYTF. This chain joins TRBV7-8 and TRBJ1-2; no clear D gene. The CDR3 sequence is 14 residues long. Trimming stripped 5 bases from V and 6 bases from J, with 16 bases between. Germline V lookup: CDR1 SGHVS, CDR2 FQNEAQ.

This rearrangement joins TRBV29-1 to TRBJ1-4, with TRBD1 matching over 11 bases. CDR1 and CDR2 (germline): SQVTM, ANQGSEA. The junction had 3 bases not matched to a gene; V was cut back by 4 bases and J by 14 bases. The CDR3 length is 11 residues. In nucleotides, the CDR3 is TGCAGCGTTGCGGACAGGGGGCATCTGTTTTTT. Translating it yields CSVADRGHLFF.